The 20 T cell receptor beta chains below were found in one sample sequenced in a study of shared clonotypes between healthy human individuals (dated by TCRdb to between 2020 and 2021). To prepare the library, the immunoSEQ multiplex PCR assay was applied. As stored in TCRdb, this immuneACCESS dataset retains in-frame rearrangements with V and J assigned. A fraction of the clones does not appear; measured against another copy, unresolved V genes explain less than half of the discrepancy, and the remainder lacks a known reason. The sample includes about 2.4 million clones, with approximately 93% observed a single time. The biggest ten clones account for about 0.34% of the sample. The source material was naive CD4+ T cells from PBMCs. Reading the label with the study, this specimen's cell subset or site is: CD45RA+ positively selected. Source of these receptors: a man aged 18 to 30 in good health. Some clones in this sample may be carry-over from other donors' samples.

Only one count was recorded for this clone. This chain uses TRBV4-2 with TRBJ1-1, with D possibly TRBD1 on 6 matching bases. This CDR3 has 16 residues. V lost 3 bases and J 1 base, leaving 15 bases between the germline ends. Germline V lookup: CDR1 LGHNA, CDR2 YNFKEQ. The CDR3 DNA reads TGTGCCAGCAGCCAGAACCTGGACAGACCGAACACTGAAGCTTTCTTT. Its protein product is CASSQNLDRPNTEAFF.

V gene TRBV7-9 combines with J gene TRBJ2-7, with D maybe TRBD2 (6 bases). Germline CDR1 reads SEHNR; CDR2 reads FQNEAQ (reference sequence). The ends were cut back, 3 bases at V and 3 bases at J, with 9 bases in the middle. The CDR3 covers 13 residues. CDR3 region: CASSFGGNYEQYF. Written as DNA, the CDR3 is TGTGCCAGCAGCTTCGGCGGGAACTACGAGCAGTACTTC. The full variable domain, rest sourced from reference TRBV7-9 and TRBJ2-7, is DTGVSQNPRHKITKRGQNVTFRCDPISEHNRLYWYRQTLGQGPEFLTYFQNEAQLEKSRLLSDRFSAERPKGSFSTLEIQRTEQGDSAMYLCASSFGGNYEQYFGPGTRLTVT.

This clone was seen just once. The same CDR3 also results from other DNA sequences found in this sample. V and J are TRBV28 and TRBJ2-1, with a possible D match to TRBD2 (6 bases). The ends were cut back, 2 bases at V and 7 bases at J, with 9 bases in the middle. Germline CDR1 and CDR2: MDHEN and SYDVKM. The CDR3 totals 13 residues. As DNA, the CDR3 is TGTGCCAGCAGTTTAGTTAGCGGAAATGAGCAGTTCTTC. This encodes CASSLVSGNEQFF.

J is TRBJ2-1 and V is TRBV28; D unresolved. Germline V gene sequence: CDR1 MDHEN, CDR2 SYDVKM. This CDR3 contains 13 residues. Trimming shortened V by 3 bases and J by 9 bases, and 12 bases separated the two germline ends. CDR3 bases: TGTGCCAGCAGTTTGATGGTGGGTACTGAGCAGTTCTTC. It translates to CASSLMVGTEQFF.

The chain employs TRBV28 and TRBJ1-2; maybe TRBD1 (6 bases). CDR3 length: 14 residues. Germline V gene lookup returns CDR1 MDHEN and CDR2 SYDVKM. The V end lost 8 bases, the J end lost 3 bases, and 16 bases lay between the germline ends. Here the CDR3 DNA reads TGTGCCAGCCACGACTGGTCAGGGGACTATGGCTACACCTTC. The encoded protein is CASHDWSGDYGYTF.

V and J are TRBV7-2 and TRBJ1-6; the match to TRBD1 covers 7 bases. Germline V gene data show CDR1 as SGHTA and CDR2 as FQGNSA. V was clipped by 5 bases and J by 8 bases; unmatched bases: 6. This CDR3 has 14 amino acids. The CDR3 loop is CASSMTGWDSPLHF. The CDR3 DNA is TGTGCCAGCAGCATGACAGGGTGGGATTCACCCCTCCACTTT.

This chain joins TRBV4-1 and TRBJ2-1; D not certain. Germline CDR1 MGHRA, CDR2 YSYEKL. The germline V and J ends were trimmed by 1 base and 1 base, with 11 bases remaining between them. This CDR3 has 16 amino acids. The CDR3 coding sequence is TGCGCCAGCAGCCAAGGCCACCCTTCATCCTACAATGAGCAGTTCTTC. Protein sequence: CASSQGHPSSYNEQFF.

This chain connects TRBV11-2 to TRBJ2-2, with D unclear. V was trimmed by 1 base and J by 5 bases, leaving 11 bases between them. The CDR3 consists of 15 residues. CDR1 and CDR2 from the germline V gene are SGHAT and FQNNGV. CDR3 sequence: CASSLVSARTGELFF. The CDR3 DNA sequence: TGTGCCAGCAGCTTAGTATCCGCCAGGACCGGGGAGCTGTTTTTT.

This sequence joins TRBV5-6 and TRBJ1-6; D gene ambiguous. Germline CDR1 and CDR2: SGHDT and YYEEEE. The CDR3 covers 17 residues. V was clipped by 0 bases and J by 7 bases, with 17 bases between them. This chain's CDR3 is CASSLGSVAAWNSPLHF. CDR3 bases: TGTGCCAGCAGCTTGGGGTCGGTGGCAGCCTGGAATTCACCCCTCCACTTT.

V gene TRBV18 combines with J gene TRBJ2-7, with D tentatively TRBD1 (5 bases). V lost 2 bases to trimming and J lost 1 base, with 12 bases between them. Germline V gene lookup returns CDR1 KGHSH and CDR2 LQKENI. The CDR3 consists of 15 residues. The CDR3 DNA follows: TGTGCCAGCTCACCATTGCACGCAGGGTCCTACGAGCAGTACTTC. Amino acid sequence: CASSPLHAGSYEQYF. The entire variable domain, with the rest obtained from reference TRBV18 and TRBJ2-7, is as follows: NAGVMQNPRHLVRRRGQEARLRCSPMKGHSHVYWYRQLPEEGLKFMVYLQKENIIDESGMPKERFSAEFPKEGPSILRIQQVVRGDSAAYFCASSPLHAGSYEQYFGPGTRLTVT.

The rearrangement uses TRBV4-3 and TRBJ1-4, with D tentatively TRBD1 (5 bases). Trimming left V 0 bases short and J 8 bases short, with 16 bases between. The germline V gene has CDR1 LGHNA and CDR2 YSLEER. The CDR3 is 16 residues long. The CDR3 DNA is TGCGCCAGCAGCCAAGATTACGGGGGGTCTGGAGAAAAACTGTTTTTT. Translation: CASSQDYGGSGEKLFF.

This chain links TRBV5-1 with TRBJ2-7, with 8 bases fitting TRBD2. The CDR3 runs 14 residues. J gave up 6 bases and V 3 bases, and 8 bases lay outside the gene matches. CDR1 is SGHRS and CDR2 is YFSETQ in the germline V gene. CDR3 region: CASSSLAGPGEQYF. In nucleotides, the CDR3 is TGCGCCAGCAGCTCCTTAGCGGGGCCCGGCGAGCAGTACTTC.

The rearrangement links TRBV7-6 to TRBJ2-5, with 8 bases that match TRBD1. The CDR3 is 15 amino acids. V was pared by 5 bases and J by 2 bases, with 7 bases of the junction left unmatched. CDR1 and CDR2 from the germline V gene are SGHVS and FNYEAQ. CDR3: CASSGRTGTQETQYF. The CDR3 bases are TGTGCCAGCAGCGGACGGACAGGGACGCAAGAGACCCAGTACTTC. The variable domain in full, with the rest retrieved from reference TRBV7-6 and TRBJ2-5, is GAGVSQSPRYKVTKRGQDVALRCDPISGHVSLYWYRQALGQGPEFLTYFNYEAQQDKSGLPNDRFSAERPEGSISTLTIQRTEQRDSAMYRCASSGRTGTQETQYFGPGTRLLVL.

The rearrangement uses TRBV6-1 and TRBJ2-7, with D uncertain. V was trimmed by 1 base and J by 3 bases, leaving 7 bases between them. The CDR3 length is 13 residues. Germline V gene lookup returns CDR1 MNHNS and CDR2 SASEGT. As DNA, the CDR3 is TGTGCCAGCAGTGAAGTGACCTACTACGAGCAGTACTTC. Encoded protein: CASSEVTYYEQYF.

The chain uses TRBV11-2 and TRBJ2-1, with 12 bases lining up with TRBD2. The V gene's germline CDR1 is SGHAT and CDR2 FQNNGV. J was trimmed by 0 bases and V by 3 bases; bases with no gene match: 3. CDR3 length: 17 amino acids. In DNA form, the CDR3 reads TGTGCCAGCAGCTTCGGACTAGCGGGGAGCTCCTACAATGAGCAGTTCTTC. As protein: CASSFGLAGSSYNEQFF.

The CDR3 nucleotides are TGTGCCAGCAGTTACTCGAGCAGGGGGCTGGCATCACCCCTCCACTTT. The encoded protein is CASSYSSRGLASPLHF. V usage is TRBV6-5 and J usage is TRBJ1-6, with 8 bases matching TRBD1. With 0 bases clipped from V and 10 bases from J, the junction kept 8 bases outside the gene matches. The CDR3 contains 16 residues. CDR1 and CDR2 from the germline V gene are MNHEY and SVGAGI.

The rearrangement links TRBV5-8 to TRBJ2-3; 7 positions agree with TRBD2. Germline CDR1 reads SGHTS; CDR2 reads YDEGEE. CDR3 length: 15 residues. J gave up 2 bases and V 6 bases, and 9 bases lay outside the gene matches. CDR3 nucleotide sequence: TGTGCCAGCAACCCCCTAGCGGTTGTCACAGATACGCAGTATTTT. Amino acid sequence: CASNPLAVVTDTQYF. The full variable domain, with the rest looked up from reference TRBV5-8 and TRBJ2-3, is EAGVTQSPTHLIKTRGQQATLRCSPISGHTSVYWYQQALGLGLQFLLWYDEGEERNRGNFPPRFSGRQFPNYSSELNVNALELEDSALYLCASNPLAVVTDTQYFGPGTRLTVL.

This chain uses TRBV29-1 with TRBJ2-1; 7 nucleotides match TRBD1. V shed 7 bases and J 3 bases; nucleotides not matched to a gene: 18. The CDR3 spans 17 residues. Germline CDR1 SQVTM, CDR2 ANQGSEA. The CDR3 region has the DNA TGCAGCGCCGCGACCCGACCGGGACAGACCCGCTACAATGAGCAGTTCTTC. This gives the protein CSAATRPGQTRYNEQFF.

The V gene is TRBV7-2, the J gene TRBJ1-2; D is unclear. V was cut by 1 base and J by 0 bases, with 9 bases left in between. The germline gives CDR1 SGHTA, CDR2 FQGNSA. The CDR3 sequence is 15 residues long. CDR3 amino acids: CASSLVTGPNYGYTF. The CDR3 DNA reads TGTGCCAGCAGCTTAGTAACCGGGCCTAACTATGGCTACACCTTC.

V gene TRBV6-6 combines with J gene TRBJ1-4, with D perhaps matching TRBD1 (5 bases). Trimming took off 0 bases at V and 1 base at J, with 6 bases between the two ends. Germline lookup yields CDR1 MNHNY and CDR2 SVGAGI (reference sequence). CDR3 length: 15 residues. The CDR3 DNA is TGTGCCAGCAGTTACTCCCAGGGAACTAATGAAAAACTGTTTTTT. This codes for CASSYSQGTNEKLFF.